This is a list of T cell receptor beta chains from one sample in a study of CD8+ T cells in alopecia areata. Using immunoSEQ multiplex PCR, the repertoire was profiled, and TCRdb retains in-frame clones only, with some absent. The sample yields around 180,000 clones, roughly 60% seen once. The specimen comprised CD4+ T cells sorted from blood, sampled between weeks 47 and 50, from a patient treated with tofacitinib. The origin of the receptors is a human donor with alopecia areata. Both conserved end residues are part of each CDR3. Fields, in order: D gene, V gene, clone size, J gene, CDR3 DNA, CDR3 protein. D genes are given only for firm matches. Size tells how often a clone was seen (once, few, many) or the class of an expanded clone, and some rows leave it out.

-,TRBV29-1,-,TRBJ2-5,TGCAGCGTTACCCAGAGCAGATTTGGGGCCCAAGAGACCCAGTACTTC,CSVTQSRFGAQETQYF
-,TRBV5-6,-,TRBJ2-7,TGTGCCAGCAGCTCCCCCTTGGGGATCGACGAGCAGTACTTC,CASSSPLGIDEQYF
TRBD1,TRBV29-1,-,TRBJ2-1,TGCAGCGTTACCCCGGACAGGGGGGACAATGAGCAGTTCTTC,CSVTPDRGDNEQFF
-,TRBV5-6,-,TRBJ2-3,TGTGCCAGCAGCTTGTTGGAGGATACGCAGTATTTT,CASSLLEDTQYF
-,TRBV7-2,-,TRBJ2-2,TGTGCCAGCAGCTTAGAGTTCACCGGGGAGCTGTTTTTT,CASSLEFTGELFF
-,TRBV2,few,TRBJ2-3,TGTGCCAGCAGTGTGGTGGGGAGCACAGATACGCAGTATTTT,CASSVVGSTDTQYF
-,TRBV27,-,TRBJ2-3,TGTGCCAGCAGTTTAATAGGGTTTAGCACAGATACGCAGTATTTT,CASSLIGFSTDTQYF
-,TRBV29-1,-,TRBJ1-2,TGCAGCGTTGGGGACAACAAGAAGGGGTACACCTTC,CSVGDNKKGYTF
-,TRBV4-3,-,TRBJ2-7,TGCGCCAGCAGCCAAGATAACGGCTACGAGCAGTACTTC,CASSQDNGYEQYF
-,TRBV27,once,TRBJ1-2,TGTGCCAGCAGTTTATCCCGACAGGCCTATGGCTACACCTTC,CASSLSRQAYGYTF
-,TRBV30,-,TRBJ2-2,TGTGCCTGGAGCTTCGGGGTGAACACCGGGGAGCTGTTTTTT,CAWSFGVNTGELFF
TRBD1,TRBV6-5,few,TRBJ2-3,TGTGCCAGCAGCAGACGGGGACAGGGCACAAATACGCAGTATTTT,CASSRRGQGTNTQYF
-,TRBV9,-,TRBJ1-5,TGTGCCAGCAGCGTAGAGGGTAAGAATCAGCCCCAGCATTTT,CASSVEGKNQPQHF
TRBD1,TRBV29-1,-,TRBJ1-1,TGCAGCGTGTCGGGACAGTTGAACACTGAAGCTTTCTTT,CSVSGQLNTEAFF
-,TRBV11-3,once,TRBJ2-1,TGTGCCAGCAGCTACCTAGGGGACAATGAGCAGTTCTTC,CASSYLGDNEQFF
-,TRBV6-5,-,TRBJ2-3,TGTGCCAGTACCTCTCCGGGCACAGATACGCAGTATTTT,CASTSPGTDTQYF
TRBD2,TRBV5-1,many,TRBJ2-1,TGCGCCAGCAGCCAACGGACTAGCGGGGGCGATGAGCAGTTCTTC,CASSQRTSGGDEQFF
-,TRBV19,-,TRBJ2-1,TGTGCCAGTAGTATAGATCCTATTGGGCTAGCCGCTAACAATGAGCAGTTCTTC,CASSIDPIGLAANNEQFF
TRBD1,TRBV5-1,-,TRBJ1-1,TGCGCCAGCAGCTTGGGAGACAGGGGGAACACTGAAGCTTTCTTT,CASSLGDRGNTEAFF
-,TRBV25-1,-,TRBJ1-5,TGTGCCAGCAGTGAAGACGGACGTCAGCCCCAGCATTTT,CASSEDGRQPQHF
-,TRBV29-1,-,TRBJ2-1,TGCAGCGTTGAACGGGGGGCGGGAAAGATTGAGCAGTTCTTC,CSVERGAGKIEQFF
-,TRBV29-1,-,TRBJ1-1,TGCAGCGTTAACATGAACACTGAAGCTTTCTTT,CSVNMNTEAFF
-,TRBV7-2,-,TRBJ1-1,TGTGCCAGCAGCTTAGCGCTAGGGGGGAACACTGAAGCTTTCTTT,CASSLALGGNTEAFF
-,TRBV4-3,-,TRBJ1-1,TGCGCCAGCAGCCAAACCCTGCGGGATGACACTGAAGCTTTCTTT,CASSQTLRDDTEAFF